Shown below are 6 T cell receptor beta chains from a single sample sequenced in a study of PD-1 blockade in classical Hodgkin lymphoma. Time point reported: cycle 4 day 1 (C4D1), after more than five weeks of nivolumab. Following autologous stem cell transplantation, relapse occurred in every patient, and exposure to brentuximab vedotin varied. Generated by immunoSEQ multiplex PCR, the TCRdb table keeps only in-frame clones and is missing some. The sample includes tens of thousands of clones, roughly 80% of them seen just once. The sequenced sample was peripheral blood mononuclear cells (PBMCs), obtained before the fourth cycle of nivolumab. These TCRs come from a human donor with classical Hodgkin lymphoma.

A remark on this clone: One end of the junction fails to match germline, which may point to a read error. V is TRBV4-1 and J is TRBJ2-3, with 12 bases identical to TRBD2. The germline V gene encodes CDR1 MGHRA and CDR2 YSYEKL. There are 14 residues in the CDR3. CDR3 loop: CASRQTSGGDTQYF. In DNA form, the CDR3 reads TGCGCCAGCCGCCAGACTAGCGGGGGCGATACGCAGTATTTT.

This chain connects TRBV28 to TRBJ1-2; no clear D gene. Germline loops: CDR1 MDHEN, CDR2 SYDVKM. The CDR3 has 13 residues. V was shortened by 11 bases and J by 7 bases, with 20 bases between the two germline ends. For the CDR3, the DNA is TGTGCCGGCCTTTCCTCGAGGAATTTTGGCTACACCTTC. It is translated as CAGLSSRNFGYTF.

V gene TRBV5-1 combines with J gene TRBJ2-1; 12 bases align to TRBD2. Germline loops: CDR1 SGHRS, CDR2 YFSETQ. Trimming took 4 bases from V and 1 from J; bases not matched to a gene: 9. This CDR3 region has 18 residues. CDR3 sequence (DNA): TGCGCCAGCAGCAGTCCGGGACTAGCGGGTGGATCCTACAATGAGCAGTTCTTC. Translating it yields CASSSPGLAGGSYNEQFF.

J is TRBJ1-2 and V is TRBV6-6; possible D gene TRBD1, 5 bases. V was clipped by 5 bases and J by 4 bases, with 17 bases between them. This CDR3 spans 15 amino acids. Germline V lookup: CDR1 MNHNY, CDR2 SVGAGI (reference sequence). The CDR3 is CASSALPQGGYGYTF. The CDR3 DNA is TGTGCCAGCAGTGCGCTTCCCCAGGGTGGCTATGGCTACACCTTC.

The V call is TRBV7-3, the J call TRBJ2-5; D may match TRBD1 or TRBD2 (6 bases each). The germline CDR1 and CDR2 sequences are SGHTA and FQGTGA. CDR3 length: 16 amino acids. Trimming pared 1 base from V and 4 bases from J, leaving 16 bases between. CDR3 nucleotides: TGTGCCAGCAGCTTAATAGGCGGGACACCTAGAGAGACCCAGTACTTC. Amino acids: CASSLIGGTPRETQYF.

The CDR3 bases are TGCGCCAGCAGGCAGCGAGCGGGAGGGAGTGATGAGCAGTTCTTC. Its translation is CASRQRAGGSDEQFF. This sequence joins TRBV5-1 and TRBJ2-1; 10 bases match TRBD2. In germline, CDR1 is SGHRS, CDR2 YFSETQ. CDR3 length: 15 residues. Trimming took 5 bases from V and 8 from J; bases not matched to a gene: 10.